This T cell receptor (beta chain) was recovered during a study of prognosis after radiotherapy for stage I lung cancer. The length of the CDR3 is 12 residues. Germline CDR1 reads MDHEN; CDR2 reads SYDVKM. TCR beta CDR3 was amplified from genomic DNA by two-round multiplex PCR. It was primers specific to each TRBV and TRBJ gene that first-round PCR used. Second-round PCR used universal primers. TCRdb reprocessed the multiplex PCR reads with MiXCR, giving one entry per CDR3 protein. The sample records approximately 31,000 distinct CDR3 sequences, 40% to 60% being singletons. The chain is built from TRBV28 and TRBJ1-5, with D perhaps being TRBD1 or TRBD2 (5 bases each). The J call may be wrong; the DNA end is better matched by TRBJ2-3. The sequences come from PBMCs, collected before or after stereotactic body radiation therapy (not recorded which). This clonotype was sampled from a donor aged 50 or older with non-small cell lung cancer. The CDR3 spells CASIRGNQPQYF. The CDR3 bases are TGTGCCAGCATCCGGGGCAATCAGCCCCAGTATTTT.